The sequence of this T cell receptor (beta chain) was determined in a study of OX40 agonist ivuxolimab in advanced cancers. Study background: While on treatment, patients had intravenous ivuxolimab at 0.01 to 10 mg/kg every 2 weeks. The study's findings and limits: Among some nonresponders, normalized T-cell clonal expansion was also low. Clones of CD4+ and CD8+ blood T cells grew by week 6 at doses of 0.1 to 3.0 mg/kg.

With respect to this clone: What it binds is not known.

Sequenced by immunoSEQ multiplex PCR; TCRdb stores in-frame clones only, minus some. The data show about 69,000 clones, 91% seen once. The clonotype originates from an adult with an advanced solid tumor such as melanoma, head and neck, liver or kidney cancer. Sequences were derived from CD4+ or CD8+ T cells sorted from blood, sampled in a trial of the OX40 agonist ivuxolimab.

The chain's CDR3 is CASRLGDTEAFF. CDR3 sequence (DNA): TGTGCCAGCAGGCTAGGGGACACTGAAGCTTTCTTT. The rearrangement uses TRBV6-6 and TRBJ1-1; a weak D match, TRBD1 (5 bases). This CDR3 contains 12 residues. Germline loops: CDR1 MNHNY, CDR2 SVGAGI (reference sequence). V gave up 6 bases and J gave up 3 bases, with 8 bases separating them.